The 28 T cell receptor beta chains given below trace back to one sample, sequenced in a study of cytotoxic CD8 clonotypes in ibrutinib-treated CLL. Data came from immunoSEQ multiplex PCR; TCRdb stores just in-frame clones and leaves some out. The table lists about 5,500 clones, approximately 71% of them singletons. This specimen was PBMCs, taken before ibrutinib treatment. Receptors originate from a human donor with chronic lymphocytic leukemia.

V is TRBV12-5 and J is TRBJ1-2; possibly TRBD1 for D (6 bases). Between the trimmed V and J ends, which lost 6 bases and 5 bases, there was a span of 16 bases. CDR1 is LGHNT and CDR2 is FRNRAP in the germline V gene. This CDR3 region has 14 residues. The CDR3 spells CASGLPGAGYGYTF. The DNA for the CDR3 is TGTGCTAGTGGCCTGCCGGGGGCAGGATATGGCTACACCTTC.

A few counts support this clone. The V and J genes are TRBV27 and TRBJ1-4, with 10 bases identical to TRBD1. The trim removed 6 bases at V and 7 bases at J, leaving 2 bases unmatched. Germline assignment: CDR1 MNHEY and CDR2 SMNVEV (reference sequence). The CDR3 is 13 amino acids. CDR3 nucleotides: TGTGCCAGCAGAGACAGGGGGCGTGAAAAACTGTTTTTT. It translates to CASRDRGREKLFF.

The genes are TRBV2 and TRBJ2-5, with TRBD2 matching 8 bases. V gave up 5 bases and J gave up 4 bases; unmatched junction bases: 6. The V gene's germline CDR1 is SNHLY and CDR2 FYNNEI. The CDR3 loop spans 14 amino acids. The CDR3 coding sequence is TGTGCCAGCAGTTCTGGACTAGCCGGAGAGACCCAGTACTTC. Its protein product is CASSSGLAGETQYF.

The CDR3 sequence is CASSWGEWNEQFF. In nucleotides, the CDR3 is TGTGCCAGCAGTTGGGGGGAGTGGAATGAGCAGTTCTTC. V and J are TRBV27 and TRBJ2-1; TRBD2 is a possible D gene (6 bases). The CDR3 has 13 amino acids. Germline V gene sequence: CDR1 MNHEY, CDR2 SMNVEV (reference sequence). V was shortened by 4 bases and J by 7 bases, with 11 bases between the two germline ends.

This clone was seen only a few times. The rearrangement links TRBV7-7 to TRBJ2-5, with D possibly being TRBD1 or TRBD2 (6 bases each). V lost 4 bases and J 5 bases, leaving 17 bases between the germline ends. CDR1 and CDR2 from the germline V gene are SSHAT and FNYEAQ (reference sequence). The CDR3 contains 15 residues. The CDR3 protein is CASSSLTGGPETQYF. Written as DNA, the CDR3 is TGTGCCAGCAGCTCTCTGACTGGGGGGCCGGAGACCCAGTACTTC. Full variable domain (remainder filled in from reference TRBV7-7 and TRBJ2-5): GAGVSQSPRYKVTKRGQDVTLRCDPISSHATLYWYQQALGQGPEFLTYFNYEAQPDKSGLPSDRFSAERPEGSISTLTIQRTEQRDSAMYRCASSSLTGGPETQYFGPGTRLLVL.

The chain joins TRBV19 to TRBJ1-2; D gene uncertain. This CDR3 has 12 residues. Germline CDR1 LNHDA, CDR2 SQIVND (reference sequence). V lost 4 bases and J 4 bases, leaving 7 bases between the germline ends. The CDR3 coding sequence is TGTGCCAGTAGTAAGGGCGGCTATGGCTACACCTTC. Residues: CASSKGGYGYTF.

This clone has just a few counts. The chain joins TRBV19 to TRBJ1-6; no clear D gene. The CDR3 loop spans 14 amino acids. Per the germline V gene, CDR1 is LNHDA and CDR2 is SQIVND (reference sequence). V was cut by 3 bases and J by 6 bases, with 9 bases left in between. CDR3 sequence reads: CASSIGQVNSPLHF. In nucleotides, the CDR3 is TGTGCCAGTAGTATCGGGCAGGTTAATTCACCCCTCCACTTT.

This chain joins TRBV6-9 and TRBJ2-7; D might be TRBD2 (6 bases). Deletions cut 1 base from V and 0 bases from J, with 13 bases between. Germline V gives CDR1 MNHGY, CDR2 SVAAGI. The CDR3 extends over 16 amino acids. CDR3 nucleotides: TGTGCCAGCAGTTATTTTGGGGGGAGGAGCTCCTACGAGCAGTACTTC. Translation: CASSYFGGRSSYEQYF.

This clone was seen just once. The J gene is TRBJ2-7, the V gene TRBV21-1; the D call of TRBD1 is as the table states it, not checked on the DNA. TRBV21-1 is a listed pseudogene. The CDR3 contains 18 residues. CDR3 region: CASSIRDRAPQHPYEQYF. DNA for the CDR3: TGTGCCAGCAGCATCCGGGACAGGGCGCCTCAACACCCTTACGAGCAGTACTTC.

The V call is TRBV11-2, the J call TRBJ2-7; TRBD1 agrees at 7 bases. The CDR3 extends over 14 amino acids. V lost 0 bases to trimming and J lost 4 bases; unmatched junction nucleotides: 3. Germline loops: CDR1 SGHAT, CDR2 FQNNGV. The CDR3 protein is CASSLEVTGYEQYF. In DNA, the CDR3 is TGTGCCAGCAGCTTAGAAGTGACAGGGTACGAGCAGTACTTC.

The V and J genes are TRBV11-2 and TRBJ2-1, with 7 bases fitting TRBD1. Germline V gene sequence: CDR1 SGHAT, CDR2 FQNNGV. The CDR3 is 16 residues long. The J segment lost 3 bases and the V segment lost 0 bases, leaving 5 bases of the junction unmatched. The CDR3 DNA follows: TGTGCCAGCAGCTTAGACTCCCCAGGGGGCTACAATGAGCAGTTCTTC. It translates to CASSLDSPGGYNEQFF.

The chain uses TRBV5-5 and TRBJ1-1; no reliable D call. The CDR3 has 15 residues. V gave up 1 base and J gave up 1 base, with 11 bases separating them. Germline loops: CDR1 SGHKS, CDR2 YYEKEE (reference sequence). The CDR3 bases are TGTGCCAGCAGCTTGCTAGTATTGGCGAACACTGAAGCTTTCTTT. Its protein is CASSLLVLANTEAFF.

The chain is built from TRBV27 and TRBJ1-6, with D possibly TRBD1 on 5 matching bases. Trimming removed 7 bases at V and 3 bases at J, with 10 bases between. From germline, CDR1 is MNHEY and CDR2 SMNVEV (reference sequence). The CDR3 is 14 residues long. The CDR3 here is CASNLGRYNSPLHF. Here the CDR3 DNA reads TGTGCCAGCAATTTGGGACGCTATAATTCACCCCTCCACTTT.

This chain links TRBV5-4 with TRBJ1-5, with D unresolved. Trimming pared 0 bases from V and 0 bases from J, leaving 13 bases between. Germline V gives CDR1 SGHNT, CDR2 YYREEE (reference sequence). The CDR3 is 17 amino acids. CDR3 protein: CASSLASKLLSNQPQHF. The CDR3, as DNA: TGTGCCAGCAGCTTGGCTTCAAAGTTACTTAGCAATCAGCCCCAGCATTTT.

V gene TRBV15 combines with J gene TRBJ2-3; D is tentatively TRBD1 or TRBD2 (5 bases each). This CDR3 region has 16 residues. Trimming took 4 bases from V and 0 from J, leaving 14 bases between them. Germline CDR1 LNHNV, CDR2 YYDKDF (reference sequence). The CDR3 reads CATSIGTDPSTDTQYF. DNA for the CDR3: TGTGCCACCAGCATCGGGACCGATCCTAGCACAGATACGCAGTATTTT.

CDR3 nucleotides: TGTGCCAGCAGCGTAGGTCTGTCCCCCAGCGATGAGCAGTTCTTC. It is translated as CASSVGLSPSDEQFF. This chain uses TRBV9 with TRBJ2-1; D is unresolved. Germline assignment: CDR1 SGDLS and CDR2 YYNGEE. This CDR3 spans 15 amino acids. The V end was cut by 0 bases, the J end by 8 bases, with 15 bases between.

The chain combines TRBV4-2 with TRBJ1-1; no reliable D call. Germline V gene lookup returns CDR1 LGHNA and CDR2 YNFKEQ. The CDR3 has 13 amino acids. V was cut by 2 bases and J by 6 bases, with 10 bases left in between. DNA for the CDR3: TGTGCCAGCAGCCAAATCTATATGGCTGAAGCTTTCTTT. Residues: CASSQIYMAEAFF.

V gene TRBV7-8 combines with J gene TRBJ2-3; 15 nucleotides align to TRBD2. The CDR3 length is 17 residues. Per the germline V gene, CDR1 is SGHVS and CDR2 is FQNEAQ. Unmatched junction bases numbered 5, after V lost 5 bases and J lost 2 bases. In DNA, the CDR3 is TGTGCCAGCAGCCCGGGGACTAGCGGGGGGTCCACAGATACGCAGTATTTT. Translating it yields CASSPGTSGGSTDTQYF.

This clone was counted a few times. J is TRBJ1-1 and V is TRBV5-6; D is perhaps TRBD1 (5 bases). The CDR3 is made up of 13 amino acids. Germline V gives CDR1 SGHDT, CDR2 YYEEEE. With 0 bases removed from V and 10 bases from J, the gap between germline ends came to 13 bases. For the CDR3, the DNA is TGTGCCAGCAGCTTGGAGGGACGGGTTGGAGCTTTCTTT. Its translation is CASSLEGRVGAFF.

The chain is built from TRBV5-1 and TRBJ2-3; TRBD2 matches 13 bases. Losses at the gene ends were 4 bases for V and 2 bases for J; bases not matched to a gene: 4. This CDR3 comprises 16 residues. CDR1 is SGHRS, CDR2 YFSETQ, per germline. CDR3: CASSAGLAGSTDTQYF. Written as DNA, the CDR3 is TGCGCCAGCAGCGCGGGACTAGCGGGGTCCACAGATACGCAGTATTTT.

In its sample, this clone ranks as medium-sized (0.01 to 0.1%). V and J are TRBV6-5 and TRBJ1-1, with 9 bases lining up with TRBD1. J gave up 4 bases and V 6 bases, and 9 bases lay outside the gene matches. The CDR3 is 15 amino acids. CDR1 is MNHEY, CDR2 SVGAGI, per germline. In DNA, the CDR3 is TGTGCCAGCAGCCACCCGCGGACAGGGGCCACTGAAGCTTTCTTT. Translated, it gives CASSHPRTGATEAFF.

The chain carries TRBV29-1 and TRBJ1-1, with D uncertain. This CDR3 spans 15 amino acids. Germline V gene data show CDR1 as SQVTM and CDR2 as ANQGSEA. Trimming pared 7 bases from V and 1 base from J, leaving 19 bases between. The CDR3 loop reads CSAPKRAASNTEAFF. In nucleotides, the CDR3 is TGCAGCGCCCCCAAAAGGGCAGCCTCGAACACTGAAGCTTTCTTT.

The rearrangement links TRBV19 to TRBJ1-1; D might be TRBD1 (5 bases). The germline V and J ends were trimmed by 7 bases and 8 bases, with 11 bases remaining between them. Germline V lookup: CDR1 LNHDA, CDR2 SQIVND (reference sequence). There are 11 residues in the CDR3. This chain's CDR3 is CASNMGGEAFF. The CDR3 DNA reads as TGTGCCAGTAACATGGGGGGAGAAGCTTTCTTT.

The chain uses TRBV20-1 and TRBJ2-1; D might be TRBD2 (5 bases). The CDR3 spans 11 residues. The germline V gene encodes CDR1 DFQATT and CDR2 SNEGSKA (reference sequence). Trimming shortened V by 5 bases and J by 13 bases, and 15 bases separated the two germline ends. This chain's CDR3 is CSAWAGAGQFF. CDR3 sequence (DNA): TGCAGTGCTTGGGCGGGCGCTGGACAGTTCTTC.

This clone was found a few times. This chain joins TRBV18 and TRBJ1-2; D call uncertain. The CDR3 totals 14 residues. In germline, CDR1 is KGHSH, CDR2 LQKENI. Trimming took 2 bases from V and 0 from J, leaving 7 bases between them. CDR3 DNA sequence: TGTGCCAGCTCACCAGGACCCTCTAACTATGGCTACACCTTC. Translating it yields CASSPGPSNYGYTF.

The J gene is TRBJ2-7, the V gene TRBV5-1; TRBD2 agrees at 11 bases. After removal of 2 bases from V and 4 bases from J, the junction contained 2 bases not matched to a gene. CDR1 SGHRS and CDR2 YFSETQ come from the germline V gene. This CDR3 comprises 14 residues. This CDR3 reads CASSFLAGGYEQYF. The CDR3 nucleotides read TGCGCCAGCAGCTTCCTAGCGGGGGGATACGAGCAGTACTTC. Full variable domain (missing parts from reference TRBV5-1 and TRBJ2-7): KAGVTQTPRYLIKTRGQQVTLSCSPISGHRSVSWYQQTPGQGLQFLFEYFSETQRNKGNFPGRFSGRQFSNSRSEMNVSTLELGDSALYLCASSFLAGGYEQYFGPGTRLTVT.

The chain joins TRBV6-5 to TRBJ2-7; D may be TRBD1 or TRBD2 (8 bases each). The CDR3 has 14 amino acids. Trimming removed 6 bases at V and 6 bases at J, with 18 bases between. Germline loops: CDR1 MNHEY, CDR2 SVGAGI. In DNA form, the CDR3 reads TGTGCCAGCAGCCCACAGGGGGGGACTAGCGAGCAGTACTTC. Translated: CASSPQGGTSEQYF.

This clone has only a few counts. The genes are TRBV19 and TRBJ2-5; D ambiguous. Germline CDR1 is LNHDA and CDR2 is SQIVND (reference sequence). V shed 5 bases and J shed 5 bases, with 12 bases lying between them. CDR3 length: 13 amino acids. The CDR3 region is CASSVDGGETQYF. CDR3 DNA: TGTGCCAGTAGTGTTGATGGCGGTGAGACCCAGTACTTC. Full variable domain (rest looked up from reference TRBV19 and TRBJ2-5): DGGITQSPKYLFRKEGQNVTLSCEQNLNHDAMYWYRQDPGQGLRLIYYSQIVNDFQKGDIAEGYSVSREKKESFPLTVTSAQKNPTAFYLCASSVDGGETQYFGPGTRLLVL.